A single sample is the source of the 26 T cell receptor beta chains below, sequenced in a study of regulatory T cells in long-lasting Graves disease. Indicated time point: newly diagnosed GD, antithyroid drugs for less than 3 months. RNA isolated from PBMCs was used to make the TCR library. Libraries of TCR beta came from iRepertoire HTBI primers plus Arm-PCR of CDR3 regions. TCRdb recomputed calls from the multiplex PCR reads with MiXCR, one row per CDR3 protein. Among roughly 350,000 distinct CDR3 sequences, 16% were seen once, and the ten largest hold approximately 30%. These data also featured in a second study, about T cells in Graves' hyperthyroidism and ophthalmopathy.

Here the sequenced sample was peripheral blood mononuclear cells (PBMCs), taken at new diagnosis, from a patient treated with antithyroid drugs. Every receptor here comes from a man in his forties with Graves disease.

V gene TRBV20-1 combines with J gene TRBJ2-3; D is perhaps TRBD1 (6 bases). The germline gives CDR1 DFQATT, CDR2 SNEGSKA (reference sequence). The CDR3 covers 12 residues. Trimming took off 6 bases at V and 3 bases at J, with 10 bases between the two ends. This CDR3 reads CSATQGTDTQYF. CDR3 nucleotide sequence: TGCAGTGCCACACAGGGAACAGATACGCAGTATTTT.

This chain links TRBV19 with TRBJ2-2; 11 bases match TRBD1. The CDR3 has 19 residues. Germline V lookup: CDR1 LNHDA, CDR2 SQIVND (reference sequence). The V segment lost 3 bases and the J segment 1 base; nucleotides outside the gene matches: 10. The CDR3 sequence: CASSILGQGAFWNTGELFF. The CDR3 DNA follows: TGTGCCAGTAGTATTTTAGGACAGGGGGCGTTCTGGAACACCGGGGAGCTGTTTTTT.

This clonotype occurred many times. The chain is built from TRBV7-9 and TRBJ1-2; D gene uncertain. CDR1 is SEHNR, CDR2 FQNEAQ, per germline (reference sequence). V was trimmed by 5 bases and J by 5 bases, leaving 12 bases between them. CDR3 length: 13 amino acids. The DNA for the CDR3 is TGTGCCAGCAGCCCAGAGACGAAGTATGGCTACACCTTC. This gives the protein CASSPETKYGYTF.

Ten or more counts support this clonotype. The rearrangement links TRBV2 to TRBJ1-3; the D is unclear. Germline assignment: CDR1 SNHLY and CDR2 FYNNEI. The CDR3 contains 14 residues. Between the trimmed V and J ends, which lost 4 bases and 0 bases, there was a span of 7 bases. The CDR3 DNA follows: TGTGCCAGCAGTGTGGGGAGCTCTGGAAACACCATATATTTT. Encoded protein: CASSVGSSGNTIYF.

This clonotype was seen many times. The CDR3 loop reads CASSLGRDSPLHF. CDR3 sequence (DNA): TGTGCCAGCAGCTTAGGTCGGGATTCACCCCTCCACTTT. The J gene is TRBJ1-6, the V gene TRBV7-2, with D uncertain. This CDR3 contains 13 residues. Trimming took off 1 base at V and 8 bases at J, with 6 bases between the two ends. The germline CDR1 and CDR2 sequences are SGHTA and FQGNSA. The full variable domain, rest sourced from reference TRBV7-2 and TRBJ1-6, is GAGVSQSPSNKVTEKGKDVELRCDPISGHTALYWYRQSLGQGLEFLIYFQGNSAPDKSGLPSDRFSAERTGGSVSTLTIQRTQQEDSAVYLCASSLGRDSPLHFGNGTRLTVT.

This rearrangement joins TRBV2 to TRBJ1-5; no clear D. CDR1 SNHLY and CDR2 FYNNEI come from the germline V gene. Trimming left V 5 bases short and J 6 bases short, with 14 bases between. There are 14 residues in the CDR3. CDR3 loop: CASSPWGLGQPQHF. CDR3 sequence (DNA): TGTGCCAGCAGTCCGTGGGGTTTGGGTCAGCCCCAGCATTTT.

This clonotype was counted many times. The chain couples TRBV20-1 to TRBJ1-5, with TRBD1 as a possible D gene (5 bases). The CDR3 is made up of 14 amino acids. V lost 1 base and J lost 3, with 10 bases in between. The germline gives CDR1 DFQATT, CDR2 SNEGSKA (reference sequence). The CDR3 DNA sequence: TGCAGTGCTAGAGTTAACAGGCCCAATCAGCCCCAGCATTTT. Protein: CSARVNRPNQPQHF.

This clonotype has just a few counts. This chain joins TRBV29-1 and TRBJ2-5; TRBD2 agrees at 8 bases. With V trimmed by 8 bases and J by 3 bases, 11 bases remained unmatched. CDR1 SQVTM and CDR2 ANQGSEA come from the germline V gene. The CDR3 is made up of 14 amino acids. DNA of the CDR3: TGCAGCCCTGAAGCTAGCGGGCCCGAAGAGACCCAGTACTTC. This encodes CSPEASGPEETQYF.

This clonotype has just a few counts. The chain uses TRBV2 and TRBJ1-2, with D unclear. CDR1 and CDR2 from the germline V gene are SNHLY and FYNNEI. V lost 11 bases and J 5 bases, leaving 18 bases between the germline ends. The CDR3 is 13 amino acids. Here the CDR3 DNA reads TGTGCCCGGACGAACTCTGAGGGTTATGGCTACACCTTC. As protein: CARTNSEGYGYTF.

This clonotype was seen repeatedly, ten times or more. The CDR3 DNA reads as TGTGCCAGCTCACCAGTTGCGGGGGGATTCACAGATACGCAGTATTTT. Encoded protein: CASSPVAGGFTDTQYF. This chain links TRBV18 with TRBJ2-3; 8 nucleotides match TRBD2. The germline V gene has CDR1 KGHSH and CDR2 LQKENI. J lost 2 bases, V lost 2 bases, and 6 bases had no gene match. The CDR3 covers 16 residues. Full variable domain (missing parts from reference TRBV18 and TRBJ2-3): NAGVMQNPRHLVRRRGQEARLRCSPMKGHSHVYWYRQLPEEGLKFMVYLQKENIIDESGMPKERFSAEFPKEGPSILRIQQVVRGDSAAYFCASSPVAGGFTDTQYFGPGTRLTVL.

This clonotype occurred many times. The CDR3 here is CASSPGGTGNHEQYF. In DNA form, the CDR3 reads TGTGCCAGCTCACCTGGGGGGACAGGGAATCACGAGCAGTACTTC. The chain joins TRBV18 to TRBJ2-7, with 9 bases fitting TRBD1. Looked up from germline, CDR1 is KGHSH and CDR2 is LQKENI. With 3 bases clipped from V and 5 bases from J, the junction kept 8 bases outside the gene matches. The CDR3 has 15 amino acids.

The table lists this clonotype with many counts. The rearrangement uses TRBV30 and TRBJ2-7; 8 bases match TRBD1. V gave up 4 bases and J gave up 7 bases; unmatched junction bases: 12. Germline assignment: CDR1 GTSNPN and CDR2 SVGIG (reference sequence). This CDR3 has 14 amino acids. The DNA for the CDR3 is TGTGCCTGGACCCGGGGACTCTACAGGGGGGAGCAGTACTTC. It encodes CAWTRGLYRGEQYF.

Ten or more counts support this clonotype. J is TRBJ1-1 and V is TRBV27; a possible D gene is TRBD1 (5 bases). Trimming stripped 2 bases from V and 6 bases from J, with 16 bases between. Germline CDR1 reads MNHEY; CDR2 reads SMNVEV (reference sequence). This CDR3 is built from 15 residues. DNA of the CDR3: TGTGCCAGCAGTTTAACTCGAGGCGGACAAGCTGAAGCTTTCTTT. Translated: CASSLTRGGQAEAFF.

CDR3 bases: TGTGCCAGCAGCTCGGCAGGAAACACTGAAGCTTTCTTT. Its protein is CASSSAGNTEAFF. The genes are TRBV11-3 and TRBJ1-1; no clear D gene. The CDR3 has 13 amino acids. V was clipped by 4 bases and J by 2 bases, with 8 bases between them. CDR1 SGHNT and CDR2 YENEEA come from the germline V gene.

This clonotype has only a few counts. The CDR3 DNA follows: TGTGCCATCAGTGCCTCCGACAGGGGAAGAACTGAAGCTTTCTTT. Protein product: CAISASDRGRTEAFF. J is TRBJ1-1 and V is TRBV10-3; 8 bases line up with TRBD1. The CDR3 totals 15 residues. Per germline, CDR1 ENHRY and CDR2 SYGVKD. With 4 bases clipped from V and 5 bases from J, the junction kept 9 bases outside the gene matches.

This clonotype was recorded at least ten times. This chain uses TRBV28 with TRBJ2-1; D might be TRBD1 or TRBD2, each matching 5 bases. Trimming cost V 6 bases and J 5 bases, with 14 bases left between them. The CDR3 runs 14 residues. Germline CDR1 MDHEN, CDR2 SYDVKM. CDR3 nucleotides: TGTGCCAGCAGGTCCGGGACGGCTAACAATGAGCAGTTCTTC. Amino acid sequence: CASRSGTANNEQFF.

This clonotype was counted at least ten times. The CDR3 DNA follows: TGCGCCAGCAGCTTGGGGTCTGAGGACATTCAGTACTTC. Its translation: CASSLGSEDIQYF. The chain couples TRBV5-1 to TRBJ2-4; D unclear. The germline V gene has CDR1 SGHRS and CDR2 YFSETQ. V was cut by 0 bases and J by 8 bases, with 9 bases left in between. This CDR3 has 13 residues. The whole variable domain, filled in from reference TRBV5-1 and TRBJ2-4, reads KAGVTQTPRYLIKTRGQQVTLSCSPISGHRSVSWYQQTPGQGLQFLFEYFSETQRNKGNFPGRFSGRQFSNSRSEMNVSTLELGDSALYLCASSLGSEDIQYFGAGTRLSVL.

V gene TRBV19 combines with J gene TRBJ2-7, with 9 bases that match TRBD1. V lost 5 bases, J lost 7 bases, and 9 bases stayed unmatched. This CDR3 region has 14 residues. Germline V gene sequence: CDR1 LNHDA, CDR2 SQIVND (reference sequence). CDR3 sequence (DNA): TGTGCCAGTAGTGCGGCACAGGGGGCAGGGGAGCAGTACTTC. This codes for CASSAAQGAGEQYF.

This clonotype was detected ten times or more. The chain uses TRBV30 and TRBJ1-1; the D gene is possibly TRBD1 (6 bases). CDR3 length: 14 amino acids. The V gene lost 5 bases and the J gene lost 1 base, with 14 bases spanning the gap. The V gene's germline CDR1 is GTSNPN and CDR2 SVGIG (reference sequence). The CDR3 here is CAWQRGGRNTEAFF. In nucleotides, the CDR3 is TGTGCCTGGCAAAGGGGGGGGAGGAACACTGAAGCTTTCTTT.

The CDR3 region is CASSGSSGGPTYEQYF. CDR3 nucleotide sequence: TGTGCCAGCAGCGGATCTAGCGGGGGGCCCACCTACGAGCAGTACTTC. The chain links TRBV28 to TRBJ2-7, with 11 bases fitting TRBD2. The CDR3 consists of 16 residues. V shed 6 bases and J 2 bases; nucleotides not matched to a gene: 9. CDR1 and CDR2 (germline): MDHEN, SYDVKM. Drawing the rest from reference TRBV28 and TRBJ2-7, the complete variable domain is DVKVTQSSRYLVKRTGEKVFLECVQDMDHENMFWYRQDPGLGLRLIYFSYDVKMKEKGDIPEGYSVSREKKERFSLILESASTNQTSMYLCASSGSSGGPTYEQYFGPGTRLTVT.

In this sample, this clonotype turned up a few times. This chain uses TRBV6-2 or TRBV6-3 with TRBJ2-7, with D possibly being TRBD1 (6 bases). Germline V gene lookup returns CDR1 MNHEY and CDR2 SVGEGT. This CDR3 contains 13 residues. The V and J ends lost 5 bases and 3 bases respectively, with 11 bases between them. In DNA form, the CDR3 reads TGTGCCAGCAGTGTGGACAGCTTCTACGAGCAGTACTTC. Translation gives CASSVDSFYEQYF.

This clonotype was found many times. This sequence joins TRBV6-5 and TRBJ2-7, with 9 bases fitting TRBD1. V shed 0 bases, J shed 5 bases, and the junction held 11 bases outside the gene matches. This CDR3 has 17 amino acids. Germline values: CDR1 MNHEY, CDR2 SVGAGI. CDR3 loop: CASSYSMGQGSKDEQYF. The CDR3 DNA is TGTGCCAGCAGTTACTCGATGGGACAGGGATCCAAAGACGAGCAGTACTTC.

In its sample, this clonotype was seen many times. The chain joins TRBV5-1 to TRBJ1-1; the D gene is possibly TRBD1 (6 bases). There are 13 residues in the CDR3. V was trimmed by 2 bases and J by 7 bases, leaving 12 bases between them. The germline CDR1 and CDR2 sequences are SGHRS and YFSETQ. CDR3 loop: CASSFLQGDEAFF. The CDR3 DNA reads TGCGCCAGCAGCTTTTTACAGGGTGATGAAGCTTTCTTT.

This clonotype was observed many times. The chain couples TRBV24-1 to TRBJ1-2, with D maybe TRBD1 (6 bases). This CDR3 contains 14 residues. Trimming took 3 bases from V and 5 from J, leaving 12 bases between them. Germline CDR1 KGHDR, CDR2 SFDVKD. CDR3 in DNA: TGTGCCACCAGTGATCTGGACAGCGGATATGGCTACACCTTC. Translated, it gives CATSDLDSGYGYTF.

This clonotype was detected a few times. The CDR3 sequence: CSVESASGNTIYF. CDR3 coding DNA: TGCAGCGTTGAATCGGCCTCTGGAAACACCATATATTTT. The gene calls are TRBV29-1 and TRBJ1-3; no clear D. V lost 2 bases, J lost 0 bases, and 5 bases lay in between. The CDR3 sequence is 13 residues long. Germline-derived CDR1 and CDR2 are SQVTM and ANQGSEA.

This clonotype was observed many times. The chain links TRBV6-5 to TRBJ1-2, with no clear D. Looked up from germline, CDR1 is MNHEY and CDR2 is SVGAGI. This CDR3 comprises 15 residues. Trimming shortened V by 0 bases and J by 3 bases, and 11 bases separated the two germline ends. CDR3 sequence reads: CASSYSTRADYGYTF. The CDR3 DNA reads as TGTGCCAGCAGTTACTCGACGCGGGCGGACTATGGCTACACCTTC.